These T cell receptor beta chains were read from a single sample in a study of T cells in Graves' hyperthyroidism and ophthalmopathy. One entry per CDR3 protein, called by TCRdb with MiXCR from the multiplex PCR reads. The sample includes more than 300,000 distinct CDR3 sequences, approximately 18% of them seen just once. The sample taken for sequencing was blood. Receptors were obtained from a man aged 18 to 29 with Graves' ophthalmopathy. CDR3s leave out the opening cysteine and the closing phenylalanine or tryptophan. The order of the fields is V gene, J gene, CDR3 protein.

TRBV7-8	TRBJ2-6	ASSFSRDRGHSSGANVLT
TRBV4-1	TRBJ1-2	ASSQDRGVGYT
TRBV9	TRBJ2-2	ASSFWTGAGELF
TRBV3-1	TRBJ2-7	ASSQEPSVTASEQY
TRBV12-3/TRBV12-4	TRBJ2-1	ASSLAGVYNEQF
TRBV2	TRBJ2-1	ASSVRKGGLAGGEQF
TRBV5-5	TRBJ2-1	ASRPTGGSEQF
TRBV24-1	TRBJ1-5	ATSVGRDNQPQH
TRBV4-1	TRBJ2-3	ASSQERRGGTQY
TRBV11-2	TRBJ1-3	ASSSDAFSGNTIY
TRBV6-1	TRBJ2-7	ASGGDYYEQY
TRBV12-3/TRBV12-4	TRBJ2-7	ASTGGPIPYEQY
TRBV5-5	TRBJ1-1	ASSPGALANTEAF
TRBV20-1	TRBJ1-1	SARRGTADTEAF
TRBV12-3/TRBV12-4	TRBJ1-3	ASSTLTGKHGNTIY
TRBV16	TRBJ2-1	ASSQSGLAGGQQF